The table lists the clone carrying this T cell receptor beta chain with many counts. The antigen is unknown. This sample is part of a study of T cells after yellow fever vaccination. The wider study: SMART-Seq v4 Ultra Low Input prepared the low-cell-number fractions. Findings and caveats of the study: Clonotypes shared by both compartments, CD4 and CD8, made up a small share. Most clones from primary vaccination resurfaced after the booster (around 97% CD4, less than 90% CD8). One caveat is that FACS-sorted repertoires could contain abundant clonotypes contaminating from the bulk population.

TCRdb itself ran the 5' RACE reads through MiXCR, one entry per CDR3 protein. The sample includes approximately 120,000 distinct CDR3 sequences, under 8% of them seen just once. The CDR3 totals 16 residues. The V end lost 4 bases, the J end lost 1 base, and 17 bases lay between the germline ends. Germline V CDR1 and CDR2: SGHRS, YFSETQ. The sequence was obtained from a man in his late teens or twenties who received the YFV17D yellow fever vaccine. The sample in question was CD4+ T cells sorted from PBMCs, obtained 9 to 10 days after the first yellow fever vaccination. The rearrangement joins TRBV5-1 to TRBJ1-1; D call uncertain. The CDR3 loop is CASSPNPGGKNTEAFF. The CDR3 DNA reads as TGCGCCAGCAGCCCCAACCCCGGAGGAAAGAACACTGAAGCTTTCTTT.